This TCR beta chain appears in the sequencing data of a study of human T cells and chemical hapten exposure. In TCRdb, the RACE reads were re-called with MiXCR into one record per CDR3 protein. Of 240,000 or so distinct CDR3 sequences in the sample, 7.5% to 9% were seen once. Trimming cost V 5 bases and J 4 bases, with 9 bases left between them. CDR1 and CDR2 from the germline V gene are MNHEY and SMNVEV (reference sequence). CDR3 size: 13 residues. The table lists this clonotype with a few counts. This sample's time point: pre-sensitization, week 0. The treatment is: therapeutic diphenylcyclopropenone sensitization with weekly scalp DPC.

The starting material was whole blood, obtained in connection with sensitization to the hapten diphenylcyclopropenone (DPC). The clonotype was recovered from a woman between 35 and 50 years old with alopecia areata. Some clones in this sample may be carry-over from other donors' samples. The chain uses TRBV27 and TRBJ1-5; D is unresolved. The CDR3 reads CASSVSENQPQHF. DNA for the CDR3: TGTGCCAGCAGTGTCTCTGAAAATCAGCCCCAGCATTTT.